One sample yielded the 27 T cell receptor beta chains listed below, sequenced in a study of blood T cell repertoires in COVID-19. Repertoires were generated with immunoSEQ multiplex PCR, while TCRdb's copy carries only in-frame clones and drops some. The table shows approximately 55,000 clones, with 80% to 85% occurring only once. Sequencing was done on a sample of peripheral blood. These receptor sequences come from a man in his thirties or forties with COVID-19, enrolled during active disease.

The CDR3 spells CAWSVLTGGADTEAFF. CDR3 coding DNA: TGTGCCTGGAGTGTTCTTACAGGGGGCGCGGACACTGAAGCTTTCTTT. The chain links TRBV30 to TRBJ1-1; 9 bases fit TRBD1. Looked up from germline, CDR1 is GTSNPN and CDR2 is SVGIG (reference sequence). The V and J ends lost 0 bases and 3 bases, in that order; junction bases with no gene match: 8. CDR3 length: 16 residues.

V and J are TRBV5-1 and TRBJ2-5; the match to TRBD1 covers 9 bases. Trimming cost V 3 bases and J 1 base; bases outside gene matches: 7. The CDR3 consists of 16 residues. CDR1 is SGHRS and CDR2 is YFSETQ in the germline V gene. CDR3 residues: CASSSILDRGQETQYF. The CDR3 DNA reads TGCGCCAGCAGCTCTATTCTGGACAGGGGCCAAGAGACCCAGTACTTC.

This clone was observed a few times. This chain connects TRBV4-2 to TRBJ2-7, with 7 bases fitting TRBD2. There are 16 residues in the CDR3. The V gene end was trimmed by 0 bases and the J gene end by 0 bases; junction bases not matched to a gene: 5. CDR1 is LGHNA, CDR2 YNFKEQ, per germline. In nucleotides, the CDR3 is TGTGCCAGCAGCCAAGATCGGGGGGTGGGCTCCTACGAGCAGTACTTC. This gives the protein CASSQDRGVGSYEQYF.

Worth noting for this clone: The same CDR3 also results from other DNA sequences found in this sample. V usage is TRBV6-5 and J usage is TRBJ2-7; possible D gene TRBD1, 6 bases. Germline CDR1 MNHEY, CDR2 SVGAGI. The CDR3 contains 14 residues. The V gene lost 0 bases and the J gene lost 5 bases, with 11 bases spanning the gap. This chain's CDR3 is CASSYSRGDHEQYF. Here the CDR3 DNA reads TGTGCCAGCAGTTACTCCAGGGGAGACCACGAGCAGTACTTC.

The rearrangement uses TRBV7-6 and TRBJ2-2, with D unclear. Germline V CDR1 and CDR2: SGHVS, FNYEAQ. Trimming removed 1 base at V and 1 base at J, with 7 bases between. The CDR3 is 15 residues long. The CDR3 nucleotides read TGTGCCAGCAGCTTAGGGGCAGGGAACACCGGGGAGCTGTTTTTT. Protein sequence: CASSLGAGNTGELFF.

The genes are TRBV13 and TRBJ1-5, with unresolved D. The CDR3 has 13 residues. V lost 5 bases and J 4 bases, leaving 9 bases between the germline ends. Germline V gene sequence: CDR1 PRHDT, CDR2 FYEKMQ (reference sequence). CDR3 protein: CASSQTRNQPQHF. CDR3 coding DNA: TGTGCCAGCAGCCAAACTAGGAATCAGCCCCAGCATTTT. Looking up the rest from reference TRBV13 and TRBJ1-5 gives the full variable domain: AAGVIQSPRHLIKEKRETATLKCYPIPRHDTVYWYQQGPGQDPQFLISFYEKMQSDKGSIPDRFSAQQFSDYHSELNMSSLELGDSALYFCASSQTRNQPQHFGDGTRLSIL.

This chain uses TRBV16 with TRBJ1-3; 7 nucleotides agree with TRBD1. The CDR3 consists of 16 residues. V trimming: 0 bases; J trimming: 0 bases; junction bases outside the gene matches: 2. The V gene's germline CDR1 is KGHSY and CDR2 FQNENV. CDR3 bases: TGTGCCAGCAGCCAATCGAACAGGGGCTCTGGAAACACCATATATTTT. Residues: CASSQSNRGSGNTIYF.

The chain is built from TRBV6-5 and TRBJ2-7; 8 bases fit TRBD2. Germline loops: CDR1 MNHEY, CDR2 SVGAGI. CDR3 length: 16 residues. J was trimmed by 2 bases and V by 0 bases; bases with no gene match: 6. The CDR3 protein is CASSYSKAGGTYEQYF. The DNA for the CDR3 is TGTGCCAGCAGTTACTCTAAGGCGGGAGGAACCTACGAGCAGTACTTC.

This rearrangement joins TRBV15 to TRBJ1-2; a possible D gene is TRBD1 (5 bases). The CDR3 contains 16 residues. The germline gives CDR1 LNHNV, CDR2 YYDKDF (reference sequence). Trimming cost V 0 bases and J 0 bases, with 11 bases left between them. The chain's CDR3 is CATSRDRGGANYGYTF. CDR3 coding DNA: TGTGCCACCAGCAGAGATCGGGGGGGAGCTAACTATGGCTACACCTTC.

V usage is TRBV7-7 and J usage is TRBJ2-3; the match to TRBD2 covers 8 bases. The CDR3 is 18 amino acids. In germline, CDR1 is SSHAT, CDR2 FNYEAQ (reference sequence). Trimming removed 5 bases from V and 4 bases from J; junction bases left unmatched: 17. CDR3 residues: CASSRSLAGRGAPDTQYF. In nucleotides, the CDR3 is TGTGCCAGCAGCCGTTCCCTAGCGGGTCGAGGTGCACCAGATACGCAGTATTTT. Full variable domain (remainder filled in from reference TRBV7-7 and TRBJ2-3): GAGVSQSPRYKVTKRGQDVTLRCDPISSHATLYWYQQALGQGPEFLTYFNYEAQPDKSGLPSDRFSAERPEGSISTLTIQRTEQRDSAMYRCASSRSLAGRGAPDTQYFGPGTRLTVL.

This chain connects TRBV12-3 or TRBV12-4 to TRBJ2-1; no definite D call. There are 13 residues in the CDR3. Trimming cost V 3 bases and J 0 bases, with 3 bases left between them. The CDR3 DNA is TGTGCCAGCAGTTTTAGCTCCTACAATGAGCAGTTCTTC. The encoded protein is CASSFSSYNEQFF.

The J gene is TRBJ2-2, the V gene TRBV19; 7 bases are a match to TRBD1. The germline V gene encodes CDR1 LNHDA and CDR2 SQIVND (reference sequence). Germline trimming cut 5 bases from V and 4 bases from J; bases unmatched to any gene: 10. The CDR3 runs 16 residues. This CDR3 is CASSVPPGTVTGELFF. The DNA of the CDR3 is TGTGCCAGTAGTGTACCCCCCGGGACAGTCACCGGGGAGCTGTTTTTT.

The CDR3 sequence: CASSETATADTQYF. CDR3 sequence (DNA): TGTGCCAGTAGTGAGACCGCAACAGCAGATACGCAGTATTTT. This chain connects TRBV19 to TRBJ2-3; no firm D call. This CDR3 has 14 residues. CDR1 is LNHDA and CDR2 is SQIVND in the germline V gene (reference sequence). The V end lost 5 bases, the J end lost 4 bases, and 13 bases lay between the germline ends.

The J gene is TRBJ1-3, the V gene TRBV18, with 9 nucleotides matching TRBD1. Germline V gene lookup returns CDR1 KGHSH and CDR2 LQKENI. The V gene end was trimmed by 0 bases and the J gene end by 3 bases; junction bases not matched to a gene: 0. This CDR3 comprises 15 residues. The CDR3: CASSPPGQGGNTIYF. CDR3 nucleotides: TGTGCCAGCTCACCACCGGGACAGGGTGGAAACACCATATATTTT.

CDR3: CASSFSGQGIYNEQFF. DNA of the CDR3: TGTGCCAGCAGCTTCTCGGGACAGGGCATTTACAATGAGCAGTTCTTC. The chain links TRBV7-2 to TRBJ2-1; 9 bases are shared with TRBD1. The germline V gene has CDR1 SGHTA and CDR2 FQGNSA. Germline trimming cut 3 bases from V and 4 bases from J; bases unmatched to any gene: 7. CDR3 size: 16 residues.

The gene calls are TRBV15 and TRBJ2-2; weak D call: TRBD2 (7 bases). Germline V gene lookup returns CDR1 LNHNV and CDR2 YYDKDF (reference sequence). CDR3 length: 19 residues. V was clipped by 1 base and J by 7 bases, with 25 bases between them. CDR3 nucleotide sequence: TGTGCCACCAGCAGAGTAGCCCCATTAGGGGGGGGCGCGAACGGGGAGCTGTTTTTT. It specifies CATSRVAPLGGGANGELFF.

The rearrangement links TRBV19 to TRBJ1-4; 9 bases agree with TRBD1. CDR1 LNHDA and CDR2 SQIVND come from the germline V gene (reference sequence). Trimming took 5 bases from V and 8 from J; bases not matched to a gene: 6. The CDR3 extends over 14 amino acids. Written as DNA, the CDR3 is TGTGCCAGTAGTGTGGGACAGGGACCCGAAAAACTGTTTTTT. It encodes CASSVGQGPEKLFF.

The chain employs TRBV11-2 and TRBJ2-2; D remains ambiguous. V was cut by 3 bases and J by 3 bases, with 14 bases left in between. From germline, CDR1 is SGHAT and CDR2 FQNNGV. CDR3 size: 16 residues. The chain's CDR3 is CASSFFVRPDTGELFF. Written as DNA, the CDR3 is TGTGCCAGCAGCTTTTTTGTCAGGCCCGACACCGGGGAGCTGTTTTTT.

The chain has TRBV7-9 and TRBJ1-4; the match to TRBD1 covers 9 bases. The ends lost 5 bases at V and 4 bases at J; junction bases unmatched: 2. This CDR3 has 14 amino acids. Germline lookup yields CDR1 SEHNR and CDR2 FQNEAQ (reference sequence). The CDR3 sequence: CASSQGQGNEKLFF. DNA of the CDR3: TGTGCCAGCAGCCAGGGACAGGGTAATGAAAAACTGTTTTTT. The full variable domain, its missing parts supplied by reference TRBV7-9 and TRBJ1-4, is DTGVSQNPRHKITKRGQNVTFRCDPISEHNRLYWYRQTLGQGPEFLTYFQNEAQLEKSRLLSDRFSAERPKGSFSTLEIQRTEQGDSAMYLCASSQGQGNEKLFFGSGTQLSVL.

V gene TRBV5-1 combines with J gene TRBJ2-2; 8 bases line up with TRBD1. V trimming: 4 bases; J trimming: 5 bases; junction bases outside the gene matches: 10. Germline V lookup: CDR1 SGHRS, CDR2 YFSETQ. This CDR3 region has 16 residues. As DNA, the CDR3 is TGCGCCAGCAGCGACACGGCAGGGGGCAGAACCGGGGAGCTGTTTTTT. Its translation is CASSDTAGGRTGELFF.

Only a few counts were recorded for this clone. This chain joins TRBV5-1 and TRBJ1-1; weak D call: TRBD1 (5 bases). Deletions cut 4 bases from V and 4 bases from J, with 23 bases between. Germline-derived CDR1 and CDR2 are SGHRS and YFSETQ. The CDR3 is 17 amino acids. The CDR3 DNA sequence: TGCGCCAGCAGCATCACGCCATCATCAGGGAAGGCCACTGAAGCTTTCTTT. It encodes CASSITPSSGKATEAFF.

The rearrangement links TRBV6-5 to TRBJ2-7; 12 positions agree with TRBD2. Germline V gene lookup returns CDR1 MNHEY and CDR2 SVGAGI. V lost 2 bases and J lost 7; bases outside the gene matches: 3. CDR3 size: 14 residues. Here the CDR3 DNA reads TGTGCCAGCAGTTACGTGGGACTAGCGGGTGAGCAGTACTTC. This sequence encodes CASSYVGLAGEQYF.

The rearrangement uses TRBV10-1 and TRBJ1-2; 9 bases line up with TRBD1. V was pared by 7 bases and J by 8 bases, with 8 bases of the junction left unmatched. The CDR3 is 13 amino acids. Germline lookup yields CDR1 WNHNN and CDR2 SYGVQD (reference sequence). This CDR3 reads CASTTGTGMGYTF. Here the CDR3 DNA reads TGCGCCAGCACTACCGGGACAGGGATGGGCTACACCTTC.

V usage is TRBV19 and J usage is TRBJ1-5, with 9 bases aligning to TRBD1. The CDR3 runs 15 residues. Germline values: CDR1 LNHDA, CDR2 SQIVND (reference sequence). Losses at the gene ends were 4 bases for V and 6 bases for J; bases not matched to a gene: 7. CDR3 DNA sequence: TGTGCCAGTAGTACCGGGACAGGGCTATTTCAGCCCCAGCATTTT. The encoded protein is CASSTGTGLFQPQHF.

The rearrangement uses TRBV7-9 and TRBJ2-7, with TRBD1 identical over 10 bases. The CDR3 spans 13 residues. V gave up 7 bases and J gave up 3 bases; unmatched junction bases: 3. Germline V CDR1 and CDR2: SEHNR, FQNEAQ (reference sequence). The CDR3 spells CASIRTGGYEQYF. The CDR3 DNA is TGTGCCAGCATCCGGACAGGGGGCTACGAGCAGTACTTC.

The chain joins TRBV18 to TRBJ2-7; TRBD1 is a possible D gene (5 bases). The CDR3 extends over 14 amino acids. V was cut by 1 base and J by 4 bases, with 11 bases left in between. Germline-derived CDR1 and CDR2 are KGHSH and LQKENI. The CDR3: CASSPRGAVYEQYF. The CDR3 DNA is TGTGCCAGCTCACCACGGGGCGCCGTATACGAGCAGTACTTC.

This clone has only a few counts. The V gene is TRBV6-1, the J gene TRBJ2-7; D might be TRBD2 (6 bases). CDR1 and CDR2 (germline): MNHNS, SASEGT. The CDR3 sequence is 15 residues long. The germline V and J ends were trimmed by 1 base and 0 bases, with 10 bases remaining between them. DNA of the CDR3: TGTGCCAGCAGTGAAGAGGAGGGGAGCTCCTACGAGCAGTACTTC. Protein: CASSEEEGSSYEQYF.